The clone carrying this T cell receptor (beta chain) was seen many times. This CDR3 region has 14 residues. CDR1 SGHTA and CDR2 FQGNSA come from the germline V gene. V lost 0 bases to trimming and J lost 7 bases, with 12 bases between them. Sequencing was performed with immunoSEQ multiplex PCR; in TCRdb, only in-frame clones are kept and a portion is missing. The repertoire holds about 270,000 clones, with nearly 90% as singletons. The sample originates from a study of blood T cell repertoires in COVID-19. About the research overall: The analysed material was cDNA or gDNA that came from T cells, B-cell-depleted T cells, or PBMCs.

The specimen sequenced was PBMCs or T cells enriched from blood (not recorded which). J is TRBJ2-5 and V is TRBV7-2; a possible D gene is TRBD1 (5 bases). This TCR derives from a woman in her twenties or thirties who had recovered from COVID-19. The CDR3 loop is CASSLARTLGTQYF. Here the CDR3 DNA reads TGTGCCAGCAGCTTAGCCCGGACACTGGGGACCCAGTACTTC.